The 18 T cell receptor beta chains listed next were all sequenced from one sample in a study of OX40 agonist ivuxolimab in advanced cancers. Sequenced by immunoSEQ multiplex PCR; TCRdb stores in-frame clones only, minus some. The sample carries more than 50,000 clones, about 88% recorded once. The sample here was CD4+ or CD8+ T cells sorted from blood, taken in a trial of the OX40 agonist ivuxolimab. The receptors stem from an adult with an advanced solid tumor such as melanoma, head and neck, liver or kidney cancer.

The chain uses TRBV2 and TRBJ2-3, with 11 bases lining up with TRBD2. The V gene's germline CDR1 is SNHLY and CDR2 FYNNEI. V was clipped by 4 bases and J by 1 base; unmatched bases: 10. The CDR3 is made up of 18 amino acids. CDR3 residues: CASSASGRTYVGTDTQYF. Here the CDR3 DNA reads TGTGCCAGCAGTGCTAGCGGGAGGACGTATGTAGGCACAGATACGCAGTATTTT.

The chain links TRBV28 to TRBJ1-1; D is ambiguous. The CDR3 is made up of 11 amino acids. Germline lookup yields CDR1 MDHEN and CDR2 SYDVKM. Trimming removed 7 bases from V and 4 bases from J, with 7 bases in between. This CDR3 reads CASTDPTEAFF. CDR3 bases: TGTGCCAGCACTGATCCCACTGAAGCTTTCTTT.

The chain couples TRBV4-2 to TRBJ2-2, with D possibly being TRBD2 (5 bases). V lost 0 bases, J lost 7 bases, and 12 bases lay in between. Germline V gives CDR1 LGHNA, CDR2 YNFKEQ. This CDR3 comprises 15 residues. CDR3 in amino acids: CASSQERGRGGELFF. CDR3 DNA: TGTGCCAGCAGCCAAGAGAGAGGGAGAGGCGGGGAGCTGTTTTTT.

The chain is built from TRBV30 and TRBJ1-6; D is perhaps TRBD1 (6 bases). The CDR3 is 14 residues long. Germline V gene data show CDR1 as GTSNPN and CDR2 as SVGIG (reference sequence). V was pared by 2 bases and J by 9 bases, with 14 bases between. CDR3 DNA: TGTGCCTGGAGTAGGGACATTTTGGGTTCACCCCTCCACTTT. Amino acids: CAWSRDILGSPLHF.

This chain links TRBV5-6 with TRBJ2-3; D unclear. Germline V gene data show CDR1 as SGHDT and CDR2 as YYEEEE. The CDR3 length is 12 residues. V was shortened by 4 bases and J by 14 bases, with 17 bases between the two germline ends. This CDR3 reads CASSTGRLQGYF. The CDR3 coding sequence is TGTGCCAGCAGCACCGGTCGACTGCAAGGGTATTTT.

CDR3 sequence: CATSRADFAGNSYNEQFF. For the CDR3, the DNA is TGTGCCACCAGCAGAGCTGACTTCGCGGGGAACTCCTACAATGAGCAGTTCTTC. V is TRBV15 and J is TRBJ2-1; a possible D gene is TRBD2 (6 bases). CDR1 and CDR2 (germline): LNHNV, YYDKDF (reference sequence). V lost 1 base to trimming and J lost 0 bases, with 16 bases between them. CDR3 length equals 18 residues.

This chain uses TRBV5-1 with TRBJ2-1; the D is unclear. The CDR3 extends over 14 amino acids. Trimming removed 4 bases at V and 4 bases at J, with 12 bases between. Germline CDR1 and CDR2: SGHRS and YFSETQ. The CDR3 nucleotides are TGCGCCAGCAGCCCTGGGAACTTTTACAATGAGCAGTTCTTC. It yields the protein CASSPGNFYNEQFF.

The gene calls are TRBV6-1 and TRBJ1-4, with D possibly matching TRBD1 (6 bases). Trimming removed 1 base from V and 8 bases from J, with 14 bases in between. The CDR3 length is 15 residues. Germline V lookup: CDR1 MNHNS, CDR2 SASEGT. The chain's CDR3 is CASSEEAGTFEKLFF. The CDR3 bases are TGTGCCAGCAGTGAAGAGGCAGGGACATTCGAAAAACTGTTTTTT.

This chain uses TRBV6-5 with TRBJ1-1; D is unclear. V dropped 3 bases and J dropped 1 base, with 6 bases sitting between them. The length of the CDR3 is 13 residues. From germline, CDR1 is MNHEY and CDR2 SVGAGI. The CDR3 bases are TGTGCCAGCAGTTATTCCAAGAACACTGAAGCTTTCTTT. Translating it yields CASSYSKNTEAFF.

This clone was seen many times. CDR3 DNA sequence: TGCAGCGTTGTTACCGGGGGCGGTGGCTACACCTTC. Its protein is CSVVTGGGGYTF. The chain uses TRBV29-1 and TRBJ1-2, with D possibly being TRBD1 (6 bases). The CDR3 covers 12 residues. Trimming shortened V by 4 bases and J by 7 bases, and 13 bases separated the two germline ends. Germline V lookup: CDR1 SQVTM, CDR2 ANQGSEA.

The chain employs TRBV6-1 and TRBJ2-7, with 10 nucleotides matching TRBD2. V was clipped by 2 bases and J by 5 bases; unmatched bases: 3. Looked up from germline, CDR1 is MNHNS and CDR2 is SASEGT. This CDR3 comprises 14 residues. CDR3 amino acids: CASSELAGVNEQYF. Here the CDR3 DNA reads TGTGCCAGCAGTGAACTAGCGGGAGTAAACGAGCAGTACTTC.

The chain links TRBV28 to TRBJ2-7, with TRBD1 identical over 11 bases. The CDR3 runs to 17 residues. Unmatched junction bases numbered 15, after V lost 7 bases and J lost 4 bases. Germline values: CDR1 MDHEN, CDR2 SYDVKM. The chain's CDR3 is CASTLTFPRDRGYEQYF. CDR3 nucleotide sequence: TGTGCCAGCACCCTTACATTCCCCCGGGACAGGGGGTACGAGCAGTACTTC.

The V call is TRBV7-9, the J call TRBJ1-5; D is possibly TRBD1 (6 bases). The germline V gene encodes CDR1 SEHNR and CDR2 FQNEAQ (reference sequence). The CDR3 is 14 amino acids. Trimming stripped 1 base from V and 8 bases from J, with 12 bases between. The CDR3 DNA reads as TGTGCCAGCAGCTTAGAGGGGGGGATGAAGCCCCAGCATTTT. Its protein is CASSLEGGMKPQHF.

The rearrangement links TRBV5-5 to TRBJ1-2; 7 positions match TRBD1. Germline-derived CDR1 and CDR2 are SGHKS and YYEKEE (reference sequence). The CDR3 consists of 17 residues. V shed 1 base, J shed 4 bases, and the junction held 13 bases outside the gene matches. The CDR3 region has the DNA TGTGCCAGCAGCTTGTTACCCACGACAGGGACTGGCTATGGCTACACCTTC. Translation: CASSLLPTTGTGYGYTF.

The chain links TRBV6-1 to TRBJ2-1, with 7 bases lining up with TRBD2. The germline V gene encodes CDR1 MNHNS and CDR2 SASEGT. This CDR3 region has 14 residues. The trim removed 6 bases at V and 3 bases at J, leaving 5 bases unmatched. The CDR3 DNA follows: TGTGCCAGCAGGACTCCGGGGGGCTACAATGAGCAGTTCTTC. Translating it yields CASRTPGGYNEQFF.

The chain uses TRBV6-4 and TRBJ2-1; no clear D. Per the germline V gene, CDR1 is MRHNA and CDR2 is SNTAGT. The CDR3 has 15 residues. Trimming left V 3 bases short and J 9 bases short, with 18 bases between. DNA for the CDR3: TGTGCCAGCAGTGAACTCCCCCGTGGGGTCGGTGAGCAGTTCTTC. This codes for CASSELPRGVGEQFF.

This chain uses TRBV7-9 with TRBJ2-5; the match to TRBD1 covers 8 bases. V gave up 5 bases and J gave up 2 bases; unmatched junction bases: 7. CDR1 and CDR2 from the germline V gene are SEHNR and FQNEAQ (reference sequence). There are 15 residues in the CDR3. Written as DNA, the CDR3 is TGTGCCAGCAGCCCTTTGGGACAGGCACAAGAGACCCAGTACTTC. Translating it yields CASSPLGQAQETQYF. The full variable domain, its missing parts supplied by reference TRBV7-9 and TRBJ2-5, is DTGVSQNPRHKITKRGQNVTFRCDPISEHNRLYWYRQTLGQGPEFLTYFQNEAQLEKSRLLSDRFSAERPKGSFSTLEIQRTEQGDSAMYLCASSPLGQAQETQYFGPGTRLLVL.

The chain is built from TRBV7-6 and TRBJ2-2; weak D call: TRBD2 (5 bases). Per the germline V gene, CDR1 is SGHVS and CDR2 is FNYEAQ. With 0 bases removed from V and 8 bases from J, the gap between germline ends came to 7 bases. The CDR3 extends over 13 amino acids. CDR3 bases: TGTGCCAGCAGCTTAGCTAGGACTGGGGAGCTGTTTTTT. Protein: CASSLARTGELFF.